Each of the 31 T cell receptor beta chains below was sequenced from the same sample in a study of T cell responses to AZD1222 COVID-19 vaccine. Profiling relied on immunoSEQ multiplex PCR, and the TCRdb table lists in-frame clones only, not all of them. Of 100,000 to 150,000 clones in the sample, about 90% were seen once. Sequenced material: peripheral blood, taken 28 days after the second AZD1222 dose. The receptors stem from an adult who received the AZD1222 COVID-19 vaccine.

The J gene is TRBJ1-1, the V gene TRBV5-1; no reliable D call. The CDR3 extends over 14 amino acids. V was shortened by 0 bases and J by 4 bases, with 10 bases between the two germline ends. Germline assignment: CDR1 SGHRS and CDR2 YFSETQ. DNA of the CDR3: TGCGCCAGCAGCTTGGATGGGGTCGGCACTGAAGCTTTCTTT. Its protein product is CASSLDGVGTEAFF.

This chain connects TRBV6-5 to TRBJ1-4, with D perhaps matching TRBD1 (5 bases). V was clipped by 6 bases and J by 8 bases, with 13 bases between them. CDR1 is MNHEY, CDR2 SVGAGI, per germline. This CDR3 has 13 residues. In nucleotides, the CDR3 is TGTGCCAGCAGGACAGCTGCTGAGGAAAAACTGTTTTTT. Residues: CASRTAAEEKLFF.

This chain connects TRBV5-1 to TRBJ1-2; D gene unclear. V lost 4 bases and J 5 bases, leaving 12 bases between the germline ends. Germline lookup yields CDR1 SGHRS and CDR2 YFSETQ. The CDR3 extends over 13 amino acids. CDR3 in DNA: TGCGCCAGCAGCCCCGGGAGGTTATATGGCTACACCTTC. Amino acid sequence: CASSPGRLYGYTF.

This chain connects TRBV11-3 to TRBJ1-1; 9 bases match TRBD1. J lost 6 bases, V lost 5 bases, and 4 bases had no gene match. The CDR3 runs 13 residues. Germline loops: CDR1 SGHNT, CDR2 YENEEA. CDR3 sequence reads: CASSLRTGAEAFF. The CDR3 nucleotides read TGTGCCAGCAGCCTGCGGACAGGGGCTGAAGCTTTCTTT.

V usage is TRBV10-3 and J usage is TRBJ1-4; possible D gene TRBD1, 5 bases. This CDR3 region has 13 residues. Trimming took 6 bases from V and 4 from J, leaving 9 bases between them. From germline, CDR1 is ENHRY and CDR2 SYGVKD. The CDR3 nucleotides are TGTGCCATCAGACAGGACCGTAATGAAAAACTGTTTTTT. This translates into CAIRQDRNEKLFF.

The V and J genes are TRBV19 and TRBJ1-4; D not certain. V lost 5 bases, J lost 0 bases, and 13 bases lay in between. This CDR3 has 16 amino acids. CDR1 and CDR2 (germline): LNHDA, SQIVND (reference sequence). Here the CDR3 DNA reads TGTGCCAGTAGTTATACTACAGTTGCAACTAATGAAAAACTGTTTTTT. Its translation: CASSYTTVATNEKLFF.

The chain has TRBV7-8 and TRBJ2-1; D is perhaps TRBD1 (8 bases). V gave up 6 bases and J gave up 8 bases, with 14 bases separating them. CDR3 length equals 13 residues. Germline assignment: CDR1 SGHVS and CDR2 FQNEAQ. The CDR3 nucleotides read TGTGCCAGCAGAGCGGGACAGGTCCATGAGCAGTTCTTC. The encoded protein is CASRAGQVHEQFF.

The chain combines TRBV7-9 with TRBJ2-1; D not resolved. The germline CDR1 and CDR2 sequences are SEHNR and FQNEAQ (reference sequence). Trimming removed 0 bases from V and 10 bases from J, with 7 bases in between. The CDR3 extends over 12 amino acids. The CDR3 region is CASSLARREQFF. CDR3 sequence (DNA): TGTGCCAGCAGCTTAGCTAGACGGGAGCAGTTCTTC. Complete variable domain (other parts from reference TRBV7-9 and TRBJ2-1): DTGVSQNPRHKITKRGQNVTFRCDPISEHNRLYWYRQTLGQGPEFLTYFQNEAQLEKSRLLSDRFSAERPKGSFSTLEIQRTEQGDSAMYLCASSLARREQFFGPGTRLTVL.

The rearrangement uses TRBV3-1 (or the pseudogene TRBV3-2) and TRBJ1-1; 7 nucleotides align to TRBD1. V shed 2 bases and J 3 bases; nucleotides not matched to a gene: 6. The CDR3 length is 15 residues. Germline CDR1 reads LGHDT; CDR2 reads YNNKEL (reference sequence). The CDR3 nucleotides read TGTGCCAGCAGCCAATTCCAGGGGGGGGACACTGAAGCTTTCTTT. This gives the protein CASSQFQGGDTEAFF.

The CDR3 reads CASSEGDRGDGYTF. The CDR3 coding sequence is TGTGCCAGCAGTGAAGGGGACAGGGGGGATGGCTACACCTTC. The J gene is TRBJ1-2, the V gene TRBV6-1, with 11 bases fitting TRBD1. Per the germline V gene, CDR1 is MNHNS and CDR2 is SASEGT. CDR3 size: 14 residues. V lost 1 base to trimming and J lost 6 bases; unmatched junction nucleotides: 1.

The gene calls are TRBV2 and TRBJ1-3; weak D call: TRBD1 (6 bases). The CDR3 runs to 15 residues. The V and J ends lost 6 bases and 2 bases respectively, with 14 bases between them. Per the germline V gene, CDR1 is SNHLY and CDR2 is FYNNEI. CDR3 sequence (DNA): TGTGCCAGCAGAGCACAGGGTTTAGCTGGAAACACCATATATTTT. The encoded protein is CASRAQGLAGNTIYF.

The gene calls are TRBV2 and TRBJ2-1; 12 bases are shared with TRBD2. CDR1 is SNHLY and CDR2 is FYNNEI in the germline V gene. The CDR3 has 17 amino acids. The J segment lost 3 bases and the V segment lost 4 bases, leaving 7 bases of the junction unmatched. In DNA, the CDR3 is TGTGCCAGCAGTGGCGGACTAGCGGGGAATTTCTACAATGAGCAGTTCTTC. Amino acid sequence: CASSGGLAGNFYNEQFF.

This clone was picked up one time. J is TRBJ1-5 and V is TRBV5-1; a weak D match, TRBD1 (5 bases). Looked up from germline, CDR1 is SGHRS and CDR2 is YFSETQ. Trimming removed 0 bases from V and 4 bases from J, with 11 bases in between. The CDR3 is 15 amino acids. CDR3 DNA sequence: TGCGCCAGCAGCTTGGCGGGGGAAGGGAATCAGCCCCAGCATTTT. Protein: CASSLAGEGNQPQHF. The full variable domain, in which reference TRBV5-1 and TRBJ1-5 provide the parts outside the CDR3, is KAGVTQTPRYLIKTRGQQVTLSCSPISGHRSVSWYQQTPGQGLQFLFEYFSETQRNKGNFPGRFSGRQFSNSRSEMNVSTLELGDSALYLCASSLAGEGNQPQHFGDGTRLSIL.

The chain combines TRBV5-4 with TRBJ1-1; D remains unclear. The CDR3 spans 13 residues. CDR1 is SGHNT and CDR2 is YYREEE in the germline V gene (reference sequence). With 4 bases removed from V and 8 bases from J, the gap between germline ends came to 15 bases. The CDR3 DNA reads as TGTGCCAGCAGCCGCGACCCGGGCTCCGAAGCTTTCTTT. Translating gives CASSRDPGSEAFF. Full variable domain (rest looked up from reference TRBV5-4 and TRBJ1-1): ETGVTQSPTHLIKTRGQQVTLRCSSQSGHNTVSWYQQALGQGPQFIFQYYREEENGRGNFPPRFSGLQFPNYSSELNVNALELDDSALYLCASSRDPGSEAFFGQGTRLTVV.

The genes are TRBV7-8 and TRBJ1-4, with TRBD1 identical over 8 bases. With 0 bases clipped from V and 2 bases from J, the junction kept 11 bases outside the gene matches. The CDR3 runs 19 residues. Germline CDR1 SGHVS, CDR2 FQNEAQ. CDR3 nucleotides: TGTGCCAGCAGCTTAGCCCGGACAGGGCTGCCGTCGACTAATGAAAAACTGTTTTTT. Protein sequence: CASSLARTGLPSTNEKLFF.

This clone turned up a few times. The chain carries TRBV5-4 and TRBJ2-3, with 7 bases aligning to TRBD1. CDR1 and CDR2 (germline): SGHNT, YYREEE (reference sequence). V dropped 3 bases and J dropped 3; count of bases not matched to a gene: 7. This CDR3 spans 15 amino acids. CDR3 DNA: TGTGCCAGCAGCTCTCGACAGGGAATTACAGATACGCAGTATTTT. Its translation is CASSSRQGITDTQYF.

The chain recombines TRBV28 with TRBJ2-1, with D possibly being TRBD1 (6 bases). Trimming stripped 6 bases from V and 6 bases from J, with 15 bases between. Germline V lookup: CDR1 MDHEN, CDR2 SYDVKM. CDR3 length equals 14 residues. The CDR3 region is CASRQGSGANEQFF. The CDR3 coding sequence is TGTGCCAGCAGGCAGGGGAGCGGCGCCAATGAGCAGTTCTTC.

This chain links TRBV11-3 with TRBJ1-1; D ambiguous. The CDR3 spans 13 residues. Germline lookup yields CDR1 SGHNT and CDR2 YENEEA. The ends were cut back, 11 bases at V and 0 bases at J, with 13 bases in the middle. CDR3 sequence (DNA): TGTGCCGCCCTCAGTCGGTTGAACACTGAAGCTTTCTTT. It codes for CAALSRLNTEAFF. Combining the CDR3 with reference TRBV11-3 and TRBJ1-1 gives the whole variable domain EAGVVQSPRYKIIEKKQPVAFWCNPISGHNTLYWYLQNLGQGPELLIRYENEEAVDDSQLPKDRFSAERLKGVDSTLKIQPAELGDSAVYLCAALSRLNTEAFFGQGTRLTVV.

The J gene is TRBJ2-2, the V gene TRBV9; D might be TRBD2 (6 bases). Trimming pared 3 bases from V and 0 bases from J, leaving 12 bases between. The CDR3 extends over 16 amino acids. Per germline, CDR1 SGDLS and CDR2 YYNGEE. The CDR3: CASSALAGTNTGELFF. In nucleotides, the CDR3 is TGTGCCAGCAGCGCTCTCGCGGGAACGAACACCGGGGAGCTGTTTTTT.

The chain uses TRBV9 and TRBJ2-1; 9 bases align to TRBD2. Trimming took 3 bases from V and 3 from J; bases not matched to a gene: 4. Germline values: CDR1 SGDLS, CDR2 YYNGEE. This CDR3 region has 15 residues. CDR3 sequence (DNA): TGTGCCAGCAGCGCGGAAGCGGGAGGCTACAATGAGCAGTTCTTC. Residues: CASSAEAGGYNEQFF.

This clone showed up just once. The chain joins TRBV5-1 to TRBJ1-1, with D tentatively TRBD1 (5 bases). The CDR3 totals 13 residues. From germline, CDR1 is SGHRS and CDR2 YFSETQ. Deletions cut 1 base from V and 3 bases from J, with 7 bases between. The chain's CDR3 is CASSLRGDTEAFF. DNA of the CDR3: TGCGCCAGCAGCTTGCGGGGGGACACTGAAGCTTTCTTT.

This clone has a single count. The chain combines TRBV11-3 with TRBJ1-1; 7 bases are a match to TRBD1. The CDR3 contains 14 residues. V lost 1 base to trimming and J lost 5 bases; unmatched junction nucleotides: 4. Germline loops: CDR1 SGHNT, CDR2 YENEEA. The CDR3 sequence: CASSLVGQSTEAFF. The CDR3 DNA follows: TGTGCCAGCAGCTTAGTGGGACAGTCGACTGAAGCTTTCTTT.

Here the CDR3 reads CASTSSGGLNTGELFF. Here the CDR3 DNA reads TGTGCCAGTACCTCTAGCGGGGGCCTTAACACCGGGGAGCTGTTTTTT. The chain links TRBV19 to TRBJ2-2, with TRBD2 matching 10 bases. V lost 7 bases, J lost 2 bases, and 7 bases stayed unmatched. The CDR3 has 16 residues. Germline V lookup: CDR1 LNHDA, CDR2 SQIVND (reference sequence).

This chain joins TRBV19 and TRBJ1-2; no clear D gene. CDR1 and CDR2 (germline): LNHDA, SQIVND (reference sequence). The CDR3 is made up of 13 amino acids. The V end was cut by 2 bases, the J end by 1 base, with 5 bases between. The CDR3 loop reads CASSISVNYGYTF. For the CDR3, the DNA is TGTGCCAGTAGTATATCGGTTAACTATGGCTACACCTTC.

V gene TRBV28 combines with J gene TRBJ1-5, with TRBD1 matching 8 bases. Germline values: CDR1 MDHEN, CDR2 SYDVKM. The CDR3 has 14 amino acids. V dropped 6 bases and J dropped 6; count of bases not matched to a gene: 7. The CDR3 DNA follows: TGTGCCAGCAGCCACGGACAGGGACGTCAGCCCCAGCATTTT. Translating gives CASSHGQGRQPQHF.

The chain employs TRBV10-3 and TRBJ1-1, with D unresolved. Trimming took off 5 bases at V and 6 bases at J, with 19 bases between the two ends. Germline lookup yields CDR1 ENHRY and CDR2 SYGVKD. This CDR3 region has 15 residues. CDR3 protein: CAISQGGGRTSEAFF. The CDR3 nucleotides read TGTGCCATCAGTCAAGGTGGAGGCCGTACGTCTGAAGCTTTCTTT.

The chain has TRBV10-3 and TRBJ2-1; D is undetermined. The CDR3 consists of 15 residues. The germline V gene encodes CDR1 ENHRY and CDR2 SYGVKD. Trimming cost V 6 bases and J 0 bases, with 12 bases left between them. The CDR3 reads CAIRGLTSSYNEQFF. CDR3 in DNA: TGTGCCATCAGGGGCCTCACGAGCTCCTACAATGAGCAGTTCTTC.

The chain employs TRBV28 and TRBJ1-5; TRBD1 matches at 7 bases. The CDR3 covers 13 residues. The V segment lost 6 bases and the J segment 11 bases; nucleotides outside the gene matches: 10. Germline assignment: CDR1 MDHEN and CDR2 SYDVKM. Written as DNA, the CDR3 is TGTGCCAGCAGCCGGACAGGCCTCGAGACCCAGCATTTT. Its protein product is CASSRTGLETQHF.

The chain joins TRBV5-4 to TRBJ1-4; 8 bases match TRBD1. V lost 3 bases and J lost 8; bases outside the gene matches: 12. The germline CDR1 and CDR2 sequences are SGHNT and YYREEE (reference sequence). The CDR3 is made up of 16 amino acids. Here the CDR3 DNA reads TGTGCCAGCAGCTCCCTCCCCGGACAGGGACGGGAAAAACTGTTTTTT. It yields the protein CASSSLPGQGREKLFF.

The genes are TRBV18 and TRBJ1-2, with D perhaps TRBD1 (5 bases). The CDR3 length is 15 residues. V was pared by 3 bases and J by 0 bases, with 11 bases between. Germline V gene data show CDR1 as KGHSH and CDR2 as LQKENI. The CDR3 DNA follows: TGTGCCAGCTCACCCCCAGGGTCAGCTAACTATGGCTACACCTTC. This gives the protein CASSPPGSANYGYTF.

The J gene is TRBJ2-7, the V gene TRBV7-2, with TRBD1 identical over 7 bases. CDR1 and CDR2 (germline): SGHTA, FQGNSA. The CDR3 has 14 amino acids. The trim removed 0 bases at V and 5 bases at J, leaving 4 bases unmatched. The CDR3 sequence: CASSLATGDHEQYF. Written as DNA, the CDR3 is TGTGCCAGCAGCTTAGCCACAGGGGACCACGAGCAGTACTTC.